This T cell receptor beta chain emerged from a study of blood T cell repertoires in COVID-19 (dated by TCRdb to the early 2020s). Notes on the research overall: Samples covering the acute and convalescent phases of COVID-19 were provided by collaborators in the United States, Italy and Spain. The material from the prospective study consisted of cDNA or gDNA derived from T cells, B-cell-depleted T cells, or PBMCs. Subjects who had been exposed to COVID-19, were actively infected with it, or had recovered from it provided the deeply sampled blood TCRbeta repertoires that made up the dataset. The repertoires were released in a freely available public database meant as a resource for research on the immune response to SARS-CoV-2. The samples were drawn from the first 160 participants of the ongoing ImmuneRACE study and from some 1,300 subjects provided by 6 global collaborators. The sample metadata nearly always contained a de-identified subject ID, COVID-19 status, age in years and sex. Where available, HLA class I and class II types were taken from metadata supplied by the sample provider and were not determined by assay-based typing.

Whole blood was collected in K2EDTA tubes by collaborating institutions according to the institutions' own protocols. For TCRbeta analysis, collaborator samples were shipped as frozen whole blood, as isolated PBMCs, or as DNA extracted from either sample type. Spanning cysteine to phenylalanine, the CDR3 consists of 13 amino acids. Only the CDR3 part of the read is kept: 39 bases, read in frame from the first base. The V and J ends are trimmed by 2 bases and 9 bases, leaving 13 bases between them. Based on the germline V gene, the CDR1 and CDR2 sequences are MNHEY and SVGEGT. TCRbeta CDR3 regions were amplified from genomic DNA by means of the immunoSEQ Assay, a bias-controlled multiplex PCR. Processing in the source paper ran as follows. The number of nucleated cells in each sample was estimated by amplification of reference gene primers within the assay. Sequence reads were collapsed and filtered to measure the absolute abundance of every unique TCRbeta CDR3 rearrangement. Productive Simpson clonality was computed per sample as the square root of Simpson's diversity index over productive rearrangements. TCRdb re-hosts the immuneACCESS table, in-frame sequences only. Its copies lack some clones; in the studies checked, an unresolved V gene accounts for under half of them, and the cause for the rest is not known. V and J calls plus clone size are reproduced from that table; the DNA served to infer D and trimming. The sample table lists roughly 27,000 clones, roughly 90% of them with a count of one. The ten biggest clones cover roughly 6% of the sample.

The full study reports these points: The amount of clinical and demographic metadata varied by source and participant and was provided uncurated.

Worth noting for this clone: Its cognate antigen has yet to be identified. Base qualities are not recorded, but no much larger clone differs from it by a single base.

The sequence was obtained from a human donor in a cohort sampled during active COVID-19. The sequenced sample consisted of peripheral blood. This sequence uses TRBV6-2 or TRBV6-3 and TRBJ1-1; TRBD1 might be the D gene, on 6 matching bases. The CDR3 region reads CASSYPIRGKAFF. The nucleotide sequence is TGTGCCAGCAGTTACCCGATAAGGGGGAAAGCTTTCTTT.